These T cell receptor beta chains were read from a single sample in a study of CD8 T cells in ankylosing spondylitis. TCRdb reprocessed the 5' RACE reads via MiXCR and lists one record per CDR3 protein. The sample lists approximately 500,000 distinct CDR3 sequences; approximately 12% were seen once. Sample: blood, either unsorted or a sorted T cell fraction (not recorded which). Source of these receptors: a male donor with ankylosing spondylitis. CDR3s include the opening cysteine and the closing phenylalanine or tryptophan. The D gene is left open where the match is weak. Not every row has a clone size; where given, it reads once, few, many or a size class.

size,D,V,J,DNA,CDR3
many,-,TRBV7-8,TRBJ2-7,TGTGCCAGCAGCTTTAGCTCCTACGAGCAGTACTTC,CASSFSSYEQYF
few,TRBD2,TRBV10-1,TRBJ2-1,TGCGCCAGCAGTGAGACGGGACTAGCGGGAGTTAGTTTGTTCTTC,CASSETGLAGVSLFF
-,-,TRBV15,TRBJ2-5,TGTGCCACCAGCTGGGAGCCGAGAGAGACCCAGTACTTC,CATSWEPRETQYF
few,-,TRBV13,TRBJ2-1,TGTGCCAGCAGCCTGTCTCAGAGTCCCTACAATGAGCAGTTCTTC,CASSLSQSPYNEQFF
-,-,TRBV5-6,TRBJ1-1,TGTGCCAGCAGCCCCACGCCGCTGAACACTGAAGCTTTCTTT,CASSPTPLNTEAFF
many,-,TRBV10-3,TRBJ2-1,TGTGCCATCAGTGACCGGGGACCCGGACTCAATGAGCAGTTCTTC,CAISDRGPGLNEQFF
few,-,TRBV12-3/TRBV12-4,TRBJ2-7,TGTGCCAGCGGTGGACTGGCTTCCTACGAGCAGTACTTC,CASGGLASYEQYF
-,-,TRBV20-1,TRBJ1-2,TGCAGTGCTGAAAAAGCCTTTTACTATGGCTACACCTTC,CSAEKAFYYGYTF
-,TRBD2,TRBV4-2,TRBJ2-7,TGTGCCAGCAGCCAATCAGCGGGAGAGAGTGCCGAGCAGTACTTC,CASSQSAGESAEQYF
-,TRBD1,TRBV5-1,TRBJ2-3,TGCGCCAGCAGCACCCGGACAGGGGATATTCCAGATACGCAGTATTTT,CASSTRTGDIPDTQYF
-,-,TRBV27,TRBJ2-3,TGTGCCAGCAGTTTGCCGCCGGGGGTCCCAACAGATACGCAGTATTTT,CASSLPPGVPTDTQYF
few,-,TRBV5-6,TRBJ2-1,TGTGCCAGCAGCTTAGATCCCCGCAATGAGCAGTTCTTC,CASSLDPRNEQFF
-,-,TRBV28,TRBJ1-2,TGTGCCAGCAGTTGGGGTGACAAACGAGGGAACTATGGCTACACCTTC,CASSWGDKRGNYGYTF
-,-,TRBV12-3/TRBV12-4,TRBJ1-5,TGTGCCAGCAGTCGGGACCCAAGAGGTCAGCCCCAGCATTTT,CASSRDPRGQPQHF
-,-,TRBV28,TRBJ2-1,TGTGCCAGCAGTTCGCCGGGTGGGCGGTTCTACAATGAGCAGTTCTTC,CASSSPGGRFYNEQFF
-,TRBD1,TRBV24-1,TRBJ1-2,TGTGCCTCAGCCGGGACAGGGGGCGTTGGCTACACCTTC,CASAGTGGVGYTF
-,-,TRBV6-1,TRBJ1-3,TGTGCCAGCAGTGAACGGCAGGCAACAACGGGAGGAAACACCATATATTTT,CASSERQATTGGNTIYF
-,-,TRBV28,TRBJ2-6,TGTGCCAGCATTCGGACAGGGGCCAACGTCCTGACTTTC,CASIRTGANVLTF
few,TRBD2,TRBV6-5,TRBJ2-1,TGTGCCAGCAGTTACCCGGGGGTTGGCGGGAGAGGAAATGAGCAGTTCTTC,CASSYPGVGGRGNEQFF
few,TRBD2,TRBV20-1,TRBJ2-3,TGCAGTGCTAGAGGGACGGGACTAGCGGGAGTCGCAGATACGCAGTATTTT,CSARGTGLAGVADTQYF
few,TRBD2,TRBV6-2/TRBV6-3,TRBJ2-6,TGTGCCAGCAGTTACATTAGCGGGAACTCTGGGGCCAACGTCCTGACTTTC,CASSYISGNSGANVLTF
many,-,TRBV5-1,TRBJ1-1,TGCGCCAGCAGCATCAGGGTCGGCACTGAAGCTTTCTTT,CASSIRVGTEAFF
-,TRBD2,TRBV20-1,TRBJ2-3,TGCAGTGCTCGGGTTAGCGGGAGGAAAGATACGCAGTATTTT,CSARVSGRKDTQYF
many,-,TRBV20-1,TRBJ2-1,TGCAGTGCTAGATACGGGAATGAGCAGTTCTTC,CSARYGNEQFF
many,-,TRBV5-1,TRBJ2-5,TGCGCCAGCAGCTTGGATTGGGACGTGGCGACCCAGTACTTC,CASSLDWDVATQYF
few,-,TRBV7-9,TRBJ2-2,TGTGCCAGCAGCTTAATCCCAGCGGCGAACACCGGGGAGCTGTTTTTT,CASSLIPAANTGELFF
many,TRBD2,TRBV15,TRBJ2-1,TGTGCCACCAGCAGAAGTAGCGGGAGAATTGAGCAGTTCTTC,CATSRSSGRIEQFF
-,-,TRBV12-3/TRBV12-4,TRBJ2-5,TGTGCCAGCACCGTTAGGAACAGCCAAGAGACCCAGTACTTC,CASTVRNSQETQYF
many,-,TRBV4-1,TRBJ2-1,TGCGCCAGCAGCCGTAACAATGAGCAGTTCTTC,CASSRNNEQFF
-,-,TRBV20-1,TRBJ1-2,TGCAGTGCCGGACAGCTCTATGGCTACACCTTC,CSAGQLYGYTF
-,TRBD1,TRBV10-3,TRBJ1-1,TGTGCCATCAGAACCGGGACAGCTACGAACACTGAAGCTTTCTTT,CAIRTGTATNTEAFF
-,TRBD1,TRBV24-1,TRBJ2-6,TGTGCCACCAGTGATCCGGGACAGAACTCTGGGGCCAACGTCCTGACTTTC,CATSDPGQNSGANVLTF
-,-,TRBV4-1,TRBJ2-5,TGCGCCAGCAGCCAAGCCCTCCCCCTCAAAACCCAAGGAGAGACCCAGTACTTC,CASSQALPLKTQGETQYF
-,TRBD1,TRBV20-1,TRBJ1-1,TGCAGTGCTTATCCAAGGACAGGGCGGGCTGAAGCTTTCTTT,CSAYPRTGRAEAFF
few,-,TRBV5-6,TRBJ1-4,TGTGCCAGCAGAACCCCAGTGGAGGGGGGCGACGGAAAACTGTTTTTT,CASRTPVEGGDGKLFF
few,TRBD1,TRBV11-2,TRBJ2-6,TGTGCCAGCAGCTTAGAAGGGTTGACAGGGGACTCTGGGGCCAACGTCCTGACTTTC,CASSLEGLTGDSGANVLTF
-,-,TRBV6-1,TRBJ1-5,TGTGCCAGCAGGACAGGTGAGGATCAGCCCCAGCATTTT,CASRTGEDQPQHF
many,-,TRBV7-2,TRBJ2-1,TGTGCCAGCACCTACGTTCTAGGGGGCTACAATGAGCAGTTCTTC,CASTYVLGGYNEQFF
-,-,TRBV6-1,TRBJ2-5,TGTGCCAGCAGGCACCCCGGGGGGCAGGAGACCCAGTACTTC,CASRHPGGQETQYF
many,-,TRBV12-3/TRBV12-4,TRBJ2-5,TGTGCCAGCAGAAAGGACACCAACCAAGAGACCCAGTACTTC,CASRKDTNQETQYF
many,-,TRBV29-1,TRBJ2-3,TGCAGCGTTGGGGGGGTGACAGATACGCAGTATTTT,CSVGGVTDTQYF
-,-,TRBV24-1,TRBJ1-2,TGTGCCACCAGTGAGAGAAGAGGCTATGGCTACACCTTC,CATSERRGYGYTF
few,TRBD2,TRBV7-9,TRBJ2-1,TGTGCCAGCAGCTTATGGCCCCGCAGGGAGGGGAACAATGAGCAGTTCTTC,CASSLWPRREGNNEQFF
few,TRBD2,TRBV5-5,TRBJ2-7,TGTGCCAGCAGCTTGGCTCTAGCGGAACCTTTTCGGGACTTC,CASSLALAEPFRDF
few,TRBD2,TRBV7-9,TRBJ2-1,TGTGCCAGCAGCCTCATAGCGGGAGGTGTATACAATGAGCAGTTCTTC,CASSLIAGGVYNEQFF
many,-,TRBV12-3/TRBV12-4,TRBJ2-1,TGTGCCAGCAGTTTGTTAGGCCCGTCCTACAATGAGCAGTTCTTC,CASSLLGPSYNEQFF
many,TRBD2,TRBV5-4,TRBJ2-3,TGTGCCAGCAGCTTGCCTAGCGGTGACACAGATACGCAGTATTTT,CASSLPSGDTDTQYF
-,-,TRBV20-1,TRBJ1-6,TGCAGTACCCCGATCCCGGGGTACTATAATTCACCCCTCCACTTT,CSTPIPGYYNSPLHF
few,TRBD1,TRBV20-1,TRBJ1-4,TGCAGTGCTTCGGGACAGCTTAATGAAAAACTGTTTTTT,CSASGQLNEKLFF